This T cell receptor beta chain was recovered during a study of blood T cells in healthy people across ages. At least 5 micrograms of total RNA were extracted per sample. The use of a sample-barcoded 5' primer and a J-beta primer mix characterized a second PCR of about 7 to 12 cycles. Using its own MiXCR run on the 5' RACE reads, TCRdb lists one record per CDR3 protein. The sample carries about 670,000 distinct CDR3 sequences, 52% recorded once. Findings of the study overall: PBMCs went unsorted, and a conclusive naive versus antigen-experienced comparison was therefore prevented.

Trimming left V 5 bases short and J 10 bases short, with 18 bases between. This CDR3 has 15 residues. Germline CDR1 reads MGHDK; CDR2 reads SYGVNS. This clonotype was recorded once. Its cognate antigen is unknown. This sequence was found in a woman of 80 years or more in good health. Sequenced input: blood. This rearrangement joins TRBV25-1 to TRBJ1-6, with a weak D call TRBD1 (6 bases). CDR3 nucleotides: TGTGCCAGCAGTTTCCGGGGGGCATGGGACTCACCCCTCCACTTT. This encodes CASSFRGAWDSPLHF.